A single sample gave rise to the 10 T cell receptor beta chains below, sequenced in a study of PD-L1 blockade in urothelial cancer. Profiling relied on immunoSEQ multiplex PCR, and the TCRdb table lists in-frame clones only, not all of them. Here the sample spans around 100,000 clones, approximately 85% being singletons. Material: PBMCs, obtained around atezolizumab (anti-PD-L1) treatment. Receptors were obtained from a man aged 45-60 years with urothelial cancer.

The chain carries TRBV4-1 and TRBJ2-3; 11 positions agree with TRBD2. Germline CDR1 reads MGHRA; CDR2 reads YSYEKL. CDR3 length: 19 amino acids. V lost 3 bases to trimming and J lost 0 bases; unmatched junction nucleotides: 11. Here the CDR3 DNA reads TGCGCCAGCAGCCATCAACCGAGGACTAGCGGGTCCAGCACAGATACGCAGTATTTT. Translating it yields CASSHQPRTSGSSTDTQYF.

The J gene is TRBJ2-5, the V gene TRBV10-3, with 8 bases identical to TRBD2. Germline CDR1 ENHRY, CDR2 SYGVKD. J gave up 4 bases and V 6 bases, and 1 base lay outside the gene matches. The CDR3 is made up of 12 amino acids. The chain's CDR3 is CAISGGVETQYF. The DNA of the CDR3 is TGTGCCATCAGCGGGGGGGTAGAGACCCAGTACTTC.

This chain joins TRBV18 and TRBJ2-1; D is unclear. V was clipped by 2 bases and J by 2 bases, with 10 bases between them. Germline V CDR1 and CDR2: KGHSH, LQKENI. The CDR3 has 15 residues. This CDR3 is CASSPDIRTYNEQFF. The CDR3 DNA is TGTGCCAGCTCACCAGACATCCGGACCTACAATGAGCAGTTCTTC.

The rearrangement uses TRBV27 and TRBJ1-4; maybe TRBD1 (5 bases). With 5 bases removed from V and 7 bases from J, the gap between germline ends came to 11 bases. In germline, CDR1 is MNHEY, CDR2 SMNVEV (reference sequence). The CDR3 is 13 residues long. CDR3 sequence: CASSRQGGEKLFF. The CDR3 bases are TGTGCCAGCAGTAGGCAGGGCGGTGAAAAACTGTTTTTT.

This rearrangement joins TRBV11-2 to TRBJ2-1; 7 bases align to TRBD2. Germline-derived CDR1 and CDR2 are SGHAT and FQNNGV. V dropped 4 bases and J dropped 7; count of bases not matched to a gene: 19. There are 18 residues in the CDR3. The DNA for the CDR3 is TGTGCCAGCAGCTCTCCGAACGTTGGCGGGAGTCTTAGGAATGAGCAGTTCTTC. The encoded protein is CASSSPNVGGSLRNEQFF. The full variable domain, completed using reference TRBV11-2 and TRBJ2-1, is EAGVAQSPRYKIIEKRQSVAFWCNPISGHATLYWYQQILGQGPKLLIQFQNNGVVDDSQLPKDRFSAERLKGVDSTLKIQPAKLEDSAVYLCASSSPNVGGSLRNEQFFGPGTRLTVL.

The chain couples TRBV4-1 to TRBJ2-3; TRBD2 matches 7 bases. The germline V gene has CDR1 MGHRA and CDR2 YSYEKL. The CDR3 runs 15 residues. The trim removed 1 base at V and 3 bases at J, leaving 4 bases unmatched. The CDR3 is CASSQVFSGTDTQYF. The CDR3 DNA is TGCGCCAGCAGCCAAGTCTTTAGCGGGACAGATACGCAGTATTTT.

The rearrangement links TRBV25-1 to TRBJ1-1; 7 nucleotides align to TRBD1. The CDR3 totals 15 residues. V lost 5 bases and J lost 10; bases outside the gene matches: 16. Per the germline V gene, CDR1 is MGHDK and CDR2 is SYGVNS. Here the CDR3 reads CASSPPSTGSYAAFF. The CDR3 coding sequence is TGTGCCAGCAGTCCTCCCTCGACAGGGTCGTATGCAGCTTTCTTT.

This clone was observed a few times. This chain uses TRBV19 with TRBJ2-7, with 8 bases lining up with TRBD2. Germline CDR1 is LNHDA and CDR2 is SQIVND (reference sequence). The CDR3 is 14 residues long. V lost 1 base to trimming and J lost 3 bases; unmatched junction nucleotides: 2. CDR3 DNA: TGTGCCAGTAGTATAGCCCTAGCGGGCTACGAGCAGTACTTC. Encoded protein: CASSIALAGYEQYF.

The rearrangement links TRBV5-1 to TRBJ1-4; 8 nucleotides match TRBD1. Germline V gives CDR1 SGHRS, CDR2 YFSETQ. This CDR3 is built from 15 residues. V trimming: 1 base; J trimming: 5 bases; junction bases outside the gene matches: 4. Here the CDR3 DNA reads TGCGCCAGCAGCTTGCAGACAGGGGAAAATGAAAAACTGTTTTTT. Protein: CASSLQTGENEKLFF.

The chain recombines TRBV5-6 with TRBJ2-7, with 7 bases identical to TRBD2. The CDR3 extends over 14 amino acids. Germline V gives CDR1 SGHDT, CDR2 YYEEEE. The V and J ends lost 4 bases and 7 bases, in that order; junction bases with no gene match: 11. The CDR3 DNA reads as TGTGCCAGCAGCGTTTGGGGGAGGGCCGGGGAGCAGTACTTC. This gives the protein CASSVWGRAGEQYF.